This T cell receptor beta chain was observed in a study of T cell responses to AZD1222 COVID-19 vaccine (dated by TCRdb to the early 2020s). Looking at the study overall: AZD1222 recipients with second doses at about 4 weeks or about 12 weeks were pooled, because spike-specific TCR depth and breadth did not differ between schedules. A total of 230 to 250 trial participants underwent TCR sequencing, of whom more than 200 had received two doses of AZD1222 and 26 had received two doses of the MenACWY control vaccine. Trial participants were enrolled by age into 18-55, 56-69 and 70-plus year subgroups, with roughly 150, 30 and 60 TCR-sequenced participants respectively.

The CDR3 sequence holds 13 residues, the cysteine and phenylalanine included. Left in the record is the CDR3 DNA by itself, 39 bases read in frame from the first base. The CDR1 and CDR2 encoded by the germline V gene (reference sequence) are SGHKS and YYEKEE. Deletion took 4 bases off V and 6 bases off J, with a span of 13 bases between the germline ends. The CDR3 regions of human TCRbeta chains were subjected to immunosequencing. As for the original processing: TCRs in the repertoires were compared against a reference library of SARS-CoV-2-specific TCRs that had been generated with the MIRA antigen-specificity platform. Breadth meant the fraction of unique TCRs that were SARS-CoV-2-associated, whereas depth meant the fraction of total T cells that were SARS-CoV-2-associated. Using the MIRA data, each spike-specific TCR was assigned both to the spike region to which the TCR was reactive and to a CD4 or CD8 class. Log10-transformed breadth and depth values were compared by one-way ANOVA with Sidak's multiple comparisons tests. Drawn from immuneACCESS, this table holds only the in-frame rearrangements with V and J called that TCRdb kept. Clones are partly lost; checked studies trace under half to an unresolved V gene and leave the rest unexplained. V, J and clone size are those of that table, while D and trimming were read from the DNA. Counted in this sample were over 85,000 clones; around 87% of them appeared once. The biggest ten clones account for around 5% of the sample.

The research as a whole found: Nearly half of unique spike-specific TCRs reportedly recognized epitopes outside regions mutated in the B.1.351 and B.1.1.7 variants. Because no day 14 peak-response samples were available, repertoires were characterized only after the peak T cell response. CD4 TCRs associated with the vaccine covered the entire spike protein, and the dominant responses were in regions 160-218 and 743-854. After two AZD1222 doses, spike-specific TCR breadth and depth were significantly higher than at day 0 and than in MenACWY recipients. The 56-69-year group was small, and its depth increase did not reach significance, likely because of low power. Conclusions about previously exposed vaccinees were limited because only a handful of AZD1222 recipients were SARS-CoV-2 seropositive at baseline. Most participants were white British and females outnumbered males, and the authors suggested that clonal diversity may have been underestimated.

This clone was recorded once. Its antigen remains undetermined. No base-level quality is on record; no much larger clone is a single base apart. This sample's time point label indicates: baseline before first vaccination. Samples from vaccinated people were obtained from the UK trials COV001 and COV002, which included a single-blind randomized controlled phase 2/3 trial of AZD1222 (ChAdOx1 nCoV-19) in healthy adults. Trial participant PBMC samples were collected at day 0 and day 28 after the second dose for TCRbeta chain sequencing. This chain is built from TRBV5-5 and TRBJ1-2, with TRBD1 perhaps the D gene, on 6 matching bases. The specimen was peripheral blood, collected on day 0 of AZD1222 vaccination. This clonotype was obtained from an adult in good health. In nucleotides, the sequence is TGTGCCAGCAGCGTCTCACAGGGTAATGGCTACACCTTC. Translated, it gives CASSVSQGNGYTF.